This T cell receptor beta chain came from a study of T-cell reconstitution after alpha-beta-depleted transplantation in children. Study-level findings and limits: It was reported that alpha-beta T cells came from several hundred expanded graft clones (about two months after transplant). At one year after transplant, newly produced T cells mostly accounted for T-cell counts and diversity.

The CDR3 is 14 amino acids. Germline trimming cut 4 bases from V and 7 bases from J; bases unmatched to any gene: 1. Looked up from germline, CDR1 is MGHRA and CDR2 is YSYEKL. This clonotype was detected many times. Its target is not known. Unique molecular identifiers were used in preparing the TCRbeta library. TCRdb re-derived calls from the PCR reads in MiXCR, one entry per CDR3 protein. The sample contains 200,000 or so distinct CDR3 sequences, roughly 6.5% of which appear only once. The TCR originated in a girl under three years old with combined immunodeficiency, due to receive a stem cell transplant. Material: PBMCs, obtained before TCRalphabeta/CD19-depleted stem cell transplant. The genes are TRBV4-1 and TRBJ1-6, with 10 bases that match TRBD1. The CDR3 DNA sequence: TGCGCCAGCAGCCGGACAGGGGGAAATTCACCCCTCCACTTT. This codes for CASSRTGGNSPLHF.